This TCR beta chain stems from a study of blood T cells in healthy people across ages. Study as a whole: Template switching recovered approximately one barcoded beta molecule for every two T cells.

With a J-beta primer mix and a sample-barcoded 5' primer, a second PCR ran about 7 to 11 cycles. TCRdb analysed the 5' RACE reads with MiXCR anew, one entry per CDR3 protein. The sample has roughly 1.4 million distinct CDR3 sequences, approximately 59% seen once. Extraction of total RNA produced a minimum of 5 micrograms from each sample. This TCR was recovered from a man aged 18 to 30 in good health. The specimen sequenced was blood.

The CDR3 DNA reads TGCGCCAGCAGCCAAGATTACAGCGGGAGGGCCGGGGGGGAGCTGTTTTTT. Its translation: CASSQDYSGRAGGELFF. The chain couples TRBV4-1 to TRBJ2-2; 10 bases align to TRBD2. There are 17 residues in the CDR3. Germline V gene data show CDR1 as MGHRA and CDR2 as YSYEKL. Trimming removed 0 bases from V and 8 bases from J; junction bases left unmatched: 9.